This paragraph covers one T cell receptor (beta chain) sequence. TCRdb re-derived calls from the 5' RACE reads in MiXCR, one entry per CDR3 protein. The sample holds 230,000 or so distinct CDR3 sequences, 6.7% seen once. This sample was taken from a study of T cells after yellow fever vaccination. The material was CD4+ T cells sorted from PBMCs, obtained on the day of the yellow fever booster vaccination. The TCR originated in a man aged 30 to 45 who received the YFV17D yellow fever vaccine.

CDR3 DNA sequence: TGTGCCAGCAGTTATGGGACAAACAATGAGCAGTTCTTC. Translating it yields CASSYGTNNEQFF. V usage is TRBV6-6 and J usage is TRBJ2-1; possible D gene TRBD1, 6 bases. V was shortened by 3 bases and J by 5 bases, with 8 bases between the two germline ends. The CDR3 spans 13 residues. The germline gives CDR1 MNHNY, CDR2 SVGAGI (reference sequence).